What follows describes a single T cell receptor beta chain. Its cognate antigen is unknown. The data were taken from a study of cytomegalovirus exposure and HLA in healthy donors. Broader study findings: Reportedly, diagnosis of cytomegalovirus status by the classifier showed high specificity and sensitivity.

PCR employed 60 Vbeta and 13 Jbeta primers. Generated by immunoSEQ multiplex PCR, the TCRdb table keeps only in-frame clones and is missing some. The data hold roughly 75,000 clones, with about 79% observed a single time. V was shortened by 2 bases and J by 6 bases, with 17 bases between the two germline ends. CDR3 length: 15 amino acids. From germline, CDR1 is LGHNT and CDR2 FRNRAP. This clonotype was obtained from a man aged 65 to 79 in good health and CMV-seropositive. Sequences were obtained from PBMCs. The chain combines TRBV12-5 with TRBJ2-7, with a possible D match to TRBD1 (6 bases). Here the CDR3 reads CASGLSRDIEGEQYF. DNA for the CDR3: TGTGCTAGTGGTTTGAGCCGGGACATTGAGGGCGAGCAGTACTTC. Drawing the rest from reference TRBV12-5 and TRBJ2-7, the complete variable domain is DARVTQTPRHKVTEMGQEVTMRCQPILGHNTVFWYRQTMMQGLELLAYFRNRAPLDDSGMPKDRFSAEMPDATLATLKIQPSEPRDSAVYFCASGLSRDIEGEQYFGPGTRLTVT.